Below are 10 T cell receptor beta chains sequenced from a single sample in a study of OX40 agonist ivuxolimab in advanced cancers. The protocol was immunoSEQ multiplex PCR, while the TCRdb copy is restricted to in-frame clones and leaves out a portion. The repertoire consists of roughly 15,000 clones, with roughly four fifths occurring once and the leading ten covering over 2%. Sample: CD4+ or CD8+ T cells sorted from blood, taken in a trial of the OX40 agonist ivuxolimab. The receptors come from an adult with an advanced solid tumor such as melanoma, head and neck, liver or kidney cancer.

The DNA for the CDR3 is TGTGCCAGCAGTATGAGGACAGGGCGGTTTAATCAGCCCCAGCATTTT. Residues: CASSMRTGRFNQPQHF. V is TRBV6-6 and J is TRBJ1-5, with 8 bases matching TRBD1. Germline-derived CDR1 and CDR2 are MNHNY and SVGAGI (reference sequence). The CDR3 is 16 residues long. The V gene end was trimmed by 5 bases and the J gene end by 4 bases; junction bases not matched to a gene: 10.

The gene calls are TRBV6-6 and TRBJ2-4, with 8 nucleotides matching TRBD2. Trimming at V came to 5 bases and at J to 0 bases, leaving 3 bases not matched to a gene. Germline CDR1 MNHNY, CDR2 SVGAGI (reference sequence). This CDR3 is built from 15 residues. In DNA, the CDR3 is TGTGCCAGCAGTGCGGGGGGACTAGCCAAAAACATTCAGTACTTC. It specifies CASSAGGLAKNIQYF.

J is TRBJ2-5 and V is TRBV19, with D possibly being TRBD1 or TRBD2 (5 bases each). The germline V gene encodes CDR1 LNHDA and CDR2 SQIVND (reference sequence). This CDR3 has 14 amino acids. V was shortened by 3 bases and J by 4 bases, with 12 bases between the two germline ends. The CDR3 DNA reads TGTGCCAGTAGTATGGGTTGGGACCGAGAGACCCAGTACTTC. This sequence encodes CASSMGWDRETQYF.

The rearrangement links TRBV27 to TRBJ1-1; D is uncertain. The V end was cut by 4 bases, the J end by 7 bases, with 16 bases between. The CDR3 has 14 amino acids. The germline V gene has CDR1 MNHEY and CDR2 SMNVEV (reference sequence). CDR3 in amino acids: CASSWTRGSGEAFF. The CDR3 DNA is TGTGCCAGCAGTTGGACTCGGGGTTCCGGTGAAGCTTTCTTT.

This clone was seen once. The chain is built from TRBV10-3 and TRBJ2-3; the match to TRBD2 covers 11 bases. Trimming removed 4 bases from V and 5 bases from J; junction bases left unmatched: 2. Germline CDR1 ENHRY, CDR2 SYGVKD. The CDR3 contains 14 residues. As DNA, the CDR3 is TGTGCCATCAGTGCACTAGCGGGGGTAGATACGCAGTATTTT. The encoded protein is CAISALAGVDTQYF.

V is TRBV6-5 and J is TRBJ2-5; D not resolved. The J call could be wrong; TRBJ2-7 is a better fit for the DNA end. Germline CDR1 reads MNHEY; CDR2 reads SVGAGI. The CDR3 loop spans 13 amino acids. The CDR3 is CASSPLKAYEQYF. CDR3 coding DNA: TGTGCCAGCAGTCCCCTGAAGGCCTACGAGCAGTACTTC.

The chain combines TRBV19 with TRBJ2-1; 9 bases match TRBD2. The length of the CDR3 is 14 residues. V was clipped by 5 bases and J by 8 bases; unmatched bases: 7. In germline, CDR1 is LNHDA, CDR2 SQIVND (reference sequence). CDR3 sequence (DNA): TGTGCCAGTAGTGGCGGGAGGGCCTTGGATGAGCAGTTCTTC. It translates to CASSGGRALDEQFF. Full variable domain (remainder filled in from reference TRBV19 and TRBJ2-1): DGGITQSPKYLFRKEGQNVTLSCEQNLNHDAMYWYRQDPGQGLRLIYYSQIVNDFQKGDIAEGYSVSREKKESFPLTVTSAQKNPTAFYLCASSGGRALDEQFFGPGTRLTVL.

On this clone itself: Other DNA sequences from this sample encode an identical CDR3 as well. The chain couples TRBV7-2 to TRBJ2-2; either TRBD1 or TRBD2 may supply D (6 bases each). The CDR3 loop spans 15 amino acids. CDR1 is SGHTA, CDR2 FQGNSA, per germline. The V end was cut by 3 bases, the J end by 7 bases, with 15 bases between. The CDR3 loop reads CASSFNKGGHGELFF. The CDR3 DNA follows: TGTGCCAGCAGCTTTAACAAGGGGGGTCACGGGGAGCTGTTTTTT.

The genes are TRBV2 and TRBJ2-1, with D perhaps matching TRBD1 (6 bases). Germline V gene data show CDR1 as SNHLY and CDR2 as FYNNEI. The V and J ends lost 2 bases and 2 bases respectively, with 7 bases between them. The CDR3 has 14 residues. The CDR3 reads CASSEKGAYNEQFF. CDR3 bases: TGTGCCAGCAGTGAAAAGGGGGCCTACAATGAGCAGTTCTTC.

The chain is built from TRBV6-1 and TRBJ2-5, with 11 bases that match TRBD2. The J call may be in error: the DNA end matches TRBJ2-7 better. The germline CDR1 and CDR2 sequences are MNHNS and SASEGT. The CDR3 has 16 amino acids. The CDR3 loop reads CASSEEGLAEYYEQYF. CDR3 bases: TGTGCCAGCAGTGAAGAGGGACTAGCGGAGTACTACGAGCAGTACTTC.